These 24 T cell receptor beta chains were all obtained from the same sample, sequenced in a study of T-cell reconstitution after alpha-beta-depleted transplantation in children. The authors prepared the TCRbeta library with unique molecular identifiers. MiXCR, run by TCRdb on the PCR reads, gives a single entry per CDR3 protein. Of some 550,000 distinct CDR3 sequences listed, about 23% are singletons. Sequencing was performed on PBMCs, mostly from graft donor cells, taken 360 days after TCRalphabeta/CD19-depleted stem cell transplant. These receptors were taken from a boy in the first two years of life who had a stem cell transplant for acute myeloid leukemia, so the T cells may come from the graft donor.

In its sample, this clonotype was seen a few times. The chain couples TRBV20-1 to TRBJ2-2; D uncertain. Looked up from germline, CDR1 is DFQATT and CDR2 is SNEGSKA (reference sequence). Trimming took 5 bases from V and 1 from J, leaving 20 bases between them. This CDR3 has 17 residues. CDR3 bases: TGCAGTGCTTGGACCCTAAACTCGGAACAGAACACCGGGGAGCTGTTTTTT. This translates into CSAWTLNSEQNTGELFF.

The chain recombines TRBV6-2 or TRBV6-3 with TRBJ2-5; D uncertain. Trimming stripped 4 bases from V and 2 bases from J, with 11 bases between. Germline lookup yields CDR1 MNHEY and CDR2 SVGEGT. CDR3 length equals 14 residues. Here the CDR3 reads CASSSLWGQETQYF. Here the CDR3 DNA reads TGTGCCAGCAGTTCTTTATGGGGACAAGAGACCCAGTACTTC.

This chain links TRBV11-2 with TRBJ2-7; 11 bases agree with TRBD2. Germline loops: CDR1 SGHAT, CDR2 FQNNGV. With V trimmed by 2 bases and J by 5 bases, 20 bases remained unmatched. The CDR3 runs to 20 residues. The chain's CDR3 is CASSLRQGLAGGPGGHEQYF. In nucleotides, the CDR3 is TGTGCCAGCAGCTTAAGACAGGGTCTAGCGGGGGGACCGGGTGGGCACGAGCAGTACTTC.

The rearrangement links TRBV11-2 to TRBJ2-7; no definite D call. Germline CDR1 SGHAT, CDR2 FQNNGV. Trimming removed 4 bases from V and 3 bases from J, with 16 bases in between. This CDR3 region has 15 residues. The CDR3: CASSSTWAKDYEQYV. The DNA of the CDR3 is TGTGCCAGCAGCTCGACATGGGCTAAAGACTACGAGCAGTACGTC.

This clonotype has just a few counts. The V call is TRBV6-4, the J call TRBJ2-1, with 10 bases identical to TRBD2. CDR3 length: 15 residues. The junction had 2 bases not matched to a gene; V was cut back by 2 bases and J by 4 bases. Germline CDR1 reads MRHNA; CDR2 reads SNTAGT. CDR3 in amino acids: CASSDPTSGYNEQFF. The CDR3 coding sequence is TGTGCCAGCAGTGACCCGACTAGCGGGTACAATGAGCAGTTCTTC.

This clonotype has more than one count but fewer than ten. This rearrangement joins TRBV20-1 to TRBJ1-5; D might be TRBD1 (5 bases). Trimming took off 4 bases at V and 1 base at J, with 11 bases between the two ends. CDR3 size: 14 residues. Germline V CDR1 and CDR2: DFQATT, SNEGSKA (reference sequence). The chain's CDR3 is CSANTGGSNQPQHF. CDR3 bases: TGCAGTGCTAACACGGGGGGGAGCAATCAGCCCCAGCATTTT.

Ten or more counts support this clonotype. This chain connects TRBV12-3 or TRBV12-4 to TRBJ1-2; D remains unclear. The CDR3 runs 11 residues. Trimming pared 2 bases from V and 7 bases from J, leaving 5 bases between. CDR3 sequence (DNA): TGTGCCAGCAGTTTATCTGGTGGCTACACCTTC. Protein sequence: CASSLSGGYTF.

The chain employs TRBV7-2 and TRBJ2-2; 10 bases fit TRBD1. Germline V lookup: CDR1 SGHTA, CDR2 FQGNSA. The CDR3 extends over 16 amino acids. The trim removed 5 bases at V and 7 bases at J, leaving 10 bases unmatched. The CDR3 bases are TGTGCCAGCAGCCCTGGGACAGGGGTCCGCGACGGGGAGCTGTTTTTT. This codes for CASSPGTGVRDGELFF.

The CDR3 bases are TGTGCCAGCAGTCCCGAGAGGGGAAATGGCTACACCTTC. Amino acid sequence: CASSPERGNGYTF. The chain uses TRBV6-1 and TRBJ1-2; TRBD1 might be the D (5 bases). V lost 5 bases to trimming and J lost 6 bases, with 13 bases between them. CDR1 MNHNS and CDR2 SASEGT come from the germline V gene. There are 13 residues in the CDR3.

This clonotype was seen a handful of times. This chain connects TRBV20-1 to TRBJ2-7; 9 positions match TRBD1. Germline V gene lookup returns CDR1 DFQATT and CDR2 SNEGSKA (reference sequence). CDR3 length equals 14 residues. After removal of 6 bases from V and 4 bases from J, the junction contained 10 bases not matched to a gene. The CDR3 DNA is TGCAGTGCCCGAGGACAGGGGACGACTTACGAGCAGTACGTC. It codes for CSARGQGTTYEQYV.

This clonotype was observed many times. The rearrangement links TRBV7-3 to TRBJ2-1; D perhaps matches TRBD1 (7 bases). From germline, CDR1 is SGHTA and CDR2 FQGTGA. This CDR3 has 12 amino acids. The V and J ends lost 5 bases and 9 bases respectively, with 11 bases between them. The CDR3, as DNA: TGTGCCAGCAGCCCGCAGGGGGGTGAGCAGTTCTTC. Translation gives CASSPQGGEQFF.

The chain is built from TRBV6-2 or TRBV6-3 and TRBJ1-5; 7 bases fit TRBD1. The CDR3 consists of 14 residues. After removal of 4 bases from V and 4 bases from J, the junction contained 4 bases not matched to a gene. Germline CDR1 MNHEY, CDR2 SVGEGT. The CDR3 region is CASSWTGANQPQHF. In DNA, the CDR3 is TGTGCCAGCAGTTGGACAGGCGCTAATCAGCCCCAGCATTTT.

The chain couples TRBV24-1 to TRBJ2-1; 8 nucleotides agree with TRBD1. The germline V gene encodes CDR1 KGHDR and CDR2 SFDVKD. Trimming cost V 6 bases and J 2 bases; bases outside gene matches: 2. The CDR3 totals 14 residues. The CDR3 region has the DNA TGTGCCACCAGTCCGACAGGGGCCTACAATGAGCAGTTCTTC. Its translation: CATSPTGAYNEQFF.

This clonotype has a handful of counts. V gene TRBV12-3 or TRBV12-4 combines with J gene TRBJ1-6, with 8 bases fitting TRBD1. The CDR3 contains 14 residues. Germline trimming cut 6 bases from V and 8 bases from J; bases unmatched to any gene: 6. The CDR3 reads CASSVGQGYSPLHF. The DNA of the CDR3 is TGTGCCAGCAGCGTCGGACAGGGATATTCACCCCTCCACTTT.

This clonotype has only a few counts. This chain uses TRBV4-1 with TRBJ2-2; 9 bases are shared with TRBD2. CDR3 length: 17 residues. Germline CDR1 is MGHRA and CDR2 is YSYEKL. V gave up 3 bases and J gave up 1 base; unmatched junction bases: 6. CDR3 in DNA: TGCGCCAGCAGCCAGACGTTAGCGGGGGTGAACACCGGGGAGCTGTTTTTT. Encoded protein: CASSQTLAGVNTGELFF.

This clonotype has at least ten counts. The chain employs TRBV6-1 and TRBJ1-1; D is undetermined. This CDR3 is built from 15 residues. V was clipped by 4 bases and J by 3 bases, with 15 bases between them. From germline, CDR1 is MNHNS and CDR2 SASEGT. The chain's CDR3 is CASSVDEWAYTEAFF. For the CDR3, the DNA is TGTGCCAGCAGTGTCGATGAGTGGGCGTACACTGAAGCTTTCTTT.

This clonotype occurred many times. The chain recombines TRBV29-1 with TRBJ2-2, with 8 positions matching TRBD1. The trim removed 4 bases at V and 3 bases at J, leaving 7 bases unmatched. The CDR3 consists of 15 residues. Germline V gene sequence: CDR1 SQVTM, CDR2 ANQGSEA. Here the CDR3 DNA reads TGCAGCGTTGCTCCTCAGGGGGCTCACACCGGGGAGCTGTTTTTT. Residues: CSVAPQGAHTGELFF.

The chain uses TRBV28 and TRBJ1-5; 8 bases line up with TRBD1. From germline, CDR1 is MDHEN and CDR2 SYDVKM. V shed 2 bases, J shed 2 bases, and the junction held 5 bases outside the gene matches. The CDR3 is 16 amino acids. The CDR3 DNA sequence: TGTGCCAGCAGTTTAAAGACAGGGGACGGCAATCAGCCCCAGCATTTT. This sequence encodes CASSLKTGDGNQPQHF.

The J gene is TRBJ2-3, the V gene TRBV6-1; 8 positions agree with TRBD2. V trimming: 4 bases; J trimming: 4 bases; junction bases outside the gene matches: 7. Germline values: CDR1 MNHNS, CDR2 SASEGT. CDR3 size: 15 residues. CDR3 residues: CASSVGGARADTQYF. DNA of the CDR3: TGTGCCAGCAGTGTCGGGGGGGCCCGGGCAGATACGCAGTATTTT.

In its sample, this clonotype was seen a few times. The genes are TRBV29-1 and TRBJ2-1; 7 nucleotides match TRBD1. The length of the CDR3 is 15 residues. Germline V CDR1 and CDR2: SQVTM, ANQGSEA. The trim removed 1 base at V and 4 bases at J, leaving 7 bases unmatched. The CDR3 nucleotides read TGCAGCGTTGAAGTAGGTTCGGGACAGTACAATGAGCAGTTCTTC. It specifies CSVEVGSGQYNEQFF.

The genes are TRBV11-3 and TRBJ2-5, with a weak D call TRBD1 (5 bases). Trimming took 9 bases from V and 0 from J, leaving 11 bases between them. The germline V gene encodes CDR1 SGHNT and CDR2 YENEEA. The CDR3 has 13 residues. The CDR3: CAREKGDQETQYF. For the CDR3, the DNA is TGTGCCAGGGAGAAAGGGGACCAAGAGACCCAGTACTTC.

The rearrangement links TRBV25-1 to TRBJ2-5; D unresolved. The CDR3 extends over 13 amino acids. The germline gives CDR1 MGHDK, CDR2 SYGVNS. Trimming pared 2 bases from V and 5 bases from J, leaving 9 bases between. In DNA form, the CDR3 reads TGTGCCAGCAGTGAACCAGGAGCTGAGACCCAGTACTTC. It codes for CASSEPGAETQYF.

This clonotype was found a few times. This sequence joins TRBV7-9 and TRBJ1-1; D unresolved. V lost 0 bases and J lost 6, with 11 bases in between. This CDR3 region has 14 residues. Germline CDR1 reads SEHNR; CDR2 reads FQNEAQ (reference sequence). Here the CDR3 DNA reads TGTGCCAGCAGCTTAGCCGGTGGGCTCCCTGAAGCTTTCTTT. It codes for CASSLAGGLPEAFF.

The chain uses TRBV28 and TRBJ1-5; TRBD1 matches 7 bases. After removal of 2 bases from V and 6 bases from J, the junction contained 10 bases not matched to a gene. Germline CDR1 MDHEN, CDR2 SYDVKM. The CDR3 totals 16 residues. CDR3 amino acids: CASSLSPGGYTQPQHF. As DNA, the CDR3 is TGTGCCAGCAGTTTAAGTCCAGGGGGTTATACTCAGCCCCAGCATTTT.